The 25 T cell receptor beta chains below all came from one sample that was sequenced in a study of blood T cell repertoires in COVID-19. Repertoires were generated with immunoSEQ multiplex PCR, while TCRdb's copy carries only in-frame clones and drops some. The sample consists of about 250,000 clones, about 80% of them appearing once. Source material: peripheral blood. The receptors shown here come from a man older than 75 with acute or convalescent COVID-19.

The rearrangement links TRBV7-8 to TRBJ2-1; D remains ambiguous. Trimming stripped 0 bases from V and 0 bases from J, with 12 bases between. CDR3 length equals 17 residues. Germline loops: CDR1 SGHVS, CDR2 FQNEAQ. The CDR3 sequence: CASSLATMVGSYNEQFF. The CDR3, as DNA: TGTGCCAGCAGCTTAGCAACGATGGTCGGCTCCTACAATGAGCAGTTCTTC.

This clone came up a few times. In DNA, the CDR3 is TGTGCCAGCAGAAGAGGACTCCAATTGGGCGAGCAGTACTTC. It translates to CASRRGLQLGEQYF. The V gene is TRBV27, the J gene TRBJ2-7; D is possibly TRBD2 (5 bases). The CDR3 covers 14 residues. V was clipped by 6 bases and J by 6 bases, with 18 bases between them. The germline V gene has CDR1 MNHEY and CDR2 SMNVEV (reference sequence).

The DNA for the CDR3 is TGTGCCAGCAGCTTAGTATTAGAGACCCAGTACTTC. Its protein product is CASSLVLETQYF. The chain uses TRBV7-9 and TRBJ2-5; D is undetermined. Trimming took off 1 base at V and 4 bases at J, with 4 bases between the two ends. Germline V gene lookup returns CDR1 SEHNR and CDR2 FQNEAQ (reference sequence). The CDR3 has 12 residues.

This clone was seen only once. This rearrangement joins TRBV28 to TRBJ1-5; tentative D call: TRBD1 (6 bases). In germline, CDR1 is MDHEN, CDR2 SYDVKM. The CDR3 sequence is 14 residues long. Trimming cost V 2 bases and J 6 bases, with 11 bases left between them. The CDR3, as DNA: TGTGCCAGCAGTTTAGGGGGGGCCAGTCAGCCCCAGCATTTT. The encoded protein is CASSLGGASQPQHF.

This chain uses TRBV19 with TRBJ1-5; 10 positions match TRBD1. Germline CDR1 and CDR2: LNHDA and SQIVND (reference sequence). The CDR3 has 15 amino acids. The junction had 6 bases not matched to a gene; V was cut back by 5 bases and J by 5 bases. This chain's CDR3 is CASSSRTGGYQPQHF. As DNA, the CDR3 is TGTGCCAGTAGTTCACGGACAGGGGGGTATCAGCCCCAGCATTTT.

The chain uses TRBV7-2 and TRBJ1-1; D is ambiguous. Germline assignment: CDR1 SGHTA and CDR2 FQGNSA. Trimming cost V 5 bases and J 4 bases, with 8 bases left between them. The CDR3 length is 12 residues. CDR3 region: CASSPQRTEAFF. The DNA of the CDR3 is TGTGCCAGCAGCCCCCAGCGCACTGAAGCTTTCTTT.

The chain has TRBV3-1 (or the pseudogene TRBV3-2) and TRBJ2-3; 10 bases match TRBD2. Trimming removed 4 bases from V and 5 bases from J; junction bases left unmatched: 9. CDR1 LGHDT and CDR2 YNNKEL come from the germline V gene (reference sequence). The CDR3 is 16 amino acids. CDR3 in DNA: TGTGCCAGCAGCCCGCTAGCGGGGGTCCGTGGAGATACGCAGTATTTT. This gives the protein CASSPLAGVRGDTQYF.

CDR3 in amino acids: CASSQDWPGLTDTQYF. The DNA for the CDR3 is TGTGCCAGCAGCCAAGACTGGCCAGGACTCACAGATACGCAGTATTTT. V is TRBV3-1 (or the pseudogene TRBV3-2) and J is TRBJ2-3, with D possibly being TRBD2 (5 bases). V shed 0 bases and J shed 2 bases, with 12 bases lying between them. The CDR3 sequence is 16 residues long. Germline V gives CDR1 LGHDT, CDR2 YNNKEL (reference sequence).

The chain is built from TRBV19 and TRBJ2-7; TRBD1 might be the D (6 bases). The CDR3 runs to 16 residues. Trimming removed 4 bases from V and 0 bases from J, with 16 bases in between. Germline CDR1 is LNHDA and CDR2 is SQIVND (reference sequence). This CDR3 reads CASSKIRDTSSYEQYF. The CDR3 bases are TGTGCCAGTAGTAAAATCCGGGACACGAGCTCCTACGAGCAGTACTTC. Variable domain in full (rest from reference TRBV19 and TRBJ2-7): DGGITQSPKYLFRKEGQNVTLSCEQNLNHDAMYWYRQDPGQGLRLIYYSQIVNDFQKGDIAEGYSVSREKKESFPLTVTSAQKNPTAFYLCASSKIRDTSSYEQYFGPGTRLTVT.

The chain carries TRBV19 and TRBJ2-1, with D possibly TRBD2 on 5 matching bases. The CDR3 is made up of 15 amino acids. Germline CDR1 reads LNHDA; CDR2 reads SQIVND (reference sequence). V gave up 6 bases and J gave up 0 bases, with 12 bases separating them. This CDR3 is CASSLGESSYNEQFF. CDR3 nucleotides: TGTGCCAGTAGCCTCGGGGAAAGCTCCTACAATGAGCAGTTCTTC.

DNA of the CDR3: TGTGCCAGCAGGTACGCCGGGACTAGCACTGAAGCTTTCTTT. Its protein product is CASRYAGTSTEAFF. This chain uses TRBV6-5 with TRBJ1-1, with D tentatively TRBD1 (5 bases). Germline V CDR1 and CDR2: MNHEY, SVGAGI. The CDR3 is made up of 14 amino acids. V lost 6 bases and J 4 bases, leaving 15 bases between the germline ends.

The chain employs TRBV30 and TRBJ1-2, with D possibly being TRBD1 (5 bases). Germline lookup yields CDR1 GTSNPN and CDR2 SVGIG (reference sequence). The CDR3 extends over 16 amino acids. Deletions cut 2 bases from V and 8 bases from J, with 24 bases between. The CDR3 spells CAWSRLGLDARGGYTF. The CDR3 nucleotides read TGTGCCTGGAGTCGGTTGGGGCTGGACGCCCGGGGGGGCTACACCTTC.

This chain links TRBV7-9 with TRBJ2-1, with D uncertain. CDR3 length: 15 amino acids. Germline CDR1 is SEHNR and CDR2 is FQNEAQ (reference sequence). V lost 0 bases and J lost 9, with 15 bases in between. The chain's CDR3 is CASSLAANSWAEQFF. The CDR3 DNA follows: TGTGCCAGCAGCTTAGCGGCGAACAGCTGGGCTGAGCAGTTCTTC.

CDR3 amino acids: CASTSRIYEQYF. The CDR3 DNA reads TGTGCCAGCACCAGCAGGATATACGAGCAGTACTTC. This chain joins TRBV6-6 and TRBJ2-7; D is uncertain. Germline CDR1 is MNHNY and CDR2 is SVGAGI (reference sequence). CDR3 size: 12 residues. V lost 7 bases, J lost 4 bases, and 11 bases lay in between.

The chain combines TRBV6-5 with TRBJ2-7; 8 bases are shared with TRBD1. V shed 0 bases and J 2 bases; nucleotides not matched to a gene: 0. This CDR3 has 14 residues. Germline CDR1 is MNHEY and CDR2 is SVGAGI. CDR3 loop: CASSYSQGAYEQYF. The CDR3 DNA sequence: TGTGCCAGCAGTTACTCACAGGGGGCCTACGAGCAGTACTTC.

The CDR3 coding sequence is TGTGCCAGCAGCCAAGATCTTGGGGGCTGGGATATCACCGGGGAGCTGTTTTTT. Amino acid sequence: CASSQDLGGWDITGELFF. The chain couples TRBV4-2 to TRBJ2-2, with D possibly TRBD1 on 6 matching bases. The CDR3 has 18 residues. CDR1 and CDR2 (germline): LGHNA, YNFKEQ. Trimming removed 0 bases at V and 4 bases at J, with 18 bases between.

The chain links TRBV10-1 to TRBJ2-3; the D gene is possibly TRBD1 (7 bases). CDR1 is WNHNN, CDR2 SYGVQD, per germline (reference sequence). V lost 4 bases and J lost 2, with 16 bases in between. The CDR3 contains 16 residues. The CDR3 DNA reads TGCGCCAGCAGTGGACGCCCAGGGGGGATCACAGATACGCAGTATTTT. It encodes CASSGRPGGITDTQYF.

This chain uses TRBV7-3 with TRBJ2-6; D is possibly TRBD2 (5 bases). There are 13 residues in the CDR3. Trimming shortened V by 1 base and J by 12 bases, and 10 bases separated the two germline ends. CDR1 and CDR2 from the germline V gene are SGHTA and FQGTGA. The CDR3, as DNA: TGTGCCAGCAGCTTAAAGAGGGCCTCCGTCCTGACTTTC. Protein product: CASSLKRASVLTF.

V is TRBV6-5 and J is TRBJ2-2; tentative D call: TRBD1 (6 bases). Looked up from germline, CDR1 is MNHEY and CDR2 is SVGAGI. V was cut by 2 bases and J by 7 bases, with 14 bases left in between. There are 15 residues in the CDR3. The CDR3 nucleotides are TGTGCCAGCAGTTACGGTTGGGGGCAGGGCGGGGAGCTGTTTTTT. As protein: CASSYGWGQGGELFF.

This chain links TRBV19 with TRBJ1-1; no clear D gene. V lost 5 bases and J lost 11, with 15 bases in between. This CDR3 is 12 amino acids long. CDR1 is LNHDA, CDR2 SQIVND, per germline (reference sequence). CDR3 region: CASSGGFVGAFF. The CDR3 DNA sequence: TGTGCCAGTAGTGGCGGGTTCGTGGGGGCTTTCTTT.

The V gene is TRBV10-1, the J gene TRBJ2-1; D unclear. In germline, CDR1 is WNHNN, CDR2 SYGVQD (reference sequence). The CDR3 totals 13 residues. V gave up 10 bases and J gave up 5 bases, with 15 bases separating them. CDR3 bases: TGCGCCACAGGCTCCAGCTTAAACAATGAGCAGTTCTTC. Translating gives CATGSSLNNEQFF.

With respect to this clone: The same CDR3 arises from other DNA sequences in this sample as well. This CDR3 is CASSLNRGSNEKLFF. The CDR3 coding sequence is TGTGCCAGCAGCCTCAACAGGGGTTCTAATGAAAAACTGTTTTTT. V gene TRBV11-2 combines with J gene TRBJ1-4; 7 nucleotides match TRBD1. CDR3 length: 15 residues. With 5 bases clipped from V and 3 bases from J, the junction kept 6 bases outside the gene matches. Per the germline V gene, CDR1 is SGHAT and CDR2 is FQNNGV.

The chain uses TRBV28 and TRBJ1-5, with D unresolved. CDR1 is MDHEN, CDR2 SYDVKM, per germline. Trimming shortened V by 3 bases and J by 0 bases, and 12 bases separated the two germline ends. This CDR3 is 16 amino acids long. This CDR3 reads CASSLSGGSSNQPQHF. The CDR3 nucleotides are TGTGCCAGCAGTTTGTCAGGCGGGAGTAGCAATCAGCCCCAGCATTTT.

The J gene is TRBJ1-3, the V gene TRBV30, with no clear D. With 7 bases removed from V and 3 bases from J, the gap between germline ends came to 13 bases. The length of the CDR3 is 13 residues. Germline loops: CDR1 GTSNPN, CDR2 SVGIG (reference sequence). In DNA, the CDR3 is TGTGCCTACAACACTGGAGGTGGAAACACCATATATTTT. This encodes CAYNTGGGNTIYF.

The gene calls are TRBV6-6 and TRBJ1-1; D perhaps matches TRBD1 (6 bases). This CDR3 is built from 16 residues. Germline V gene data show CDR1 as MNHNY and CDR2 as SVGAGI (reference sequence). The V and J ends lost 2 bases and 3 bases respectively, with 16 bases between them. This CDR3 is CASSYPVQGFDTEAFF. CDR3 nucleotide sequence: TGTGCCAGCAGTTACCCCGTACAGGGATTTGACACTGAAGCTTTCTTT.